This T cell receptor (beta chain) was identified in a study of T cells expressing NK-cell markers. TCRdb re-analyzed the 5' RACE reads; it lists each CDR3 protein once, without DNA. The table for this sample gives around 470,000 distinct CDR3 sequences. Germline values: CDR1 SEHNR, CDR2 FQNEAQ (reference sequence). The CDR3 spans 16 residues. This clonotype was obtained from a woman aged 45-59 years in good health. Sequencing input: blood T cells: a sorted CD56 or NKG2C T cell subset, CD4+ or CD8+ T cells, or bulk PBMC T cells (not recorded which). The V gene is TRBV7-9, the J gene TRBJ2-5; TCRdb's D call, TRBD1, is unchecked because there is no DNA. The CDR3 spells CASSLVAGTGQETQYF.